Following are 27 T cell receptor beta chains from one sample sequenced in a study of cytomegalovirus exposure and HLA in healthy donors. PCR primers comprised 60 Vbeta and 13 Jbeta primers. Produced via immunoSEQ multiplex PCR; TCRdb's table is partial and in-frame only. Of some 120,000 clones listed, 80% are singletons. The specimen sequenced was PBMCs. Receptor source: a man aged 25 to 45 in good health and CMV-seronegative.

The chain recombines TRBV9 with TRBJ2-7; D possibly corresponds to TRBD1 (6 bases). The CDR3 runs 14 residues. Trimming shortened V by 4 bases and J by 1 base, and 12 bases separated the two germline ends. In germline, CDR1 is SGDLS, CDR2 YYNGEE. CDR3 protein: CASSPAGQSYEQYF. CDR3 bases: TGTGCCAGCAGCCCCGCAGGACAGTCCTACGAGCAGTACTTC. Full variable domain (rest looked up from reference TRBV9 and TRBJ2-7): DSGVTQTPKHLITATGQRVTLRCSPRSGDLSVYWYQQSLDQGLQFLIQYYNGEERAKGNILERFSAQQFPDLHSELNLSSLELGDSALYFCASSPAGQSYEQYFGPGTRLTVT.

A single count supports this clone. The V call is TRBV10-1, the J call TRBJ2-7; D might be TRBD1 (5 bases). This CDR3 spans 13 amino acids. V was shortened by 3 bases and J by 3 bases, with 9 bases between the two germline ends. The germline gives CDR1 WNHNN, CDR2 SYGVQD (reference sequence). CDR3 amino acids: CASSDRVGYEQYF. CDR3 nucleotides: TGCGCCAGCAGTGACAGGGTTGGCTACGAGCAGTACTTC.

V gene TRBV19 combines with J gene TRBJ2-7; the match to TRBD2 covers 11 bases. Germline trimming cut 5 bases from V and 2 bases from J; bases unmatched to any gene: 5. This CDR3 is 15 amino acids long. Germline CDR1 is LNHDA and CDR2 is SQIVND (reference sequence). CDR3 sequence: CASSVTSGGPYEQYF. The CDR3 bases are TGTGCCAGTAGTGTCACTAGCGGGGGACCCTACGAGCAGTACTTC. The full variable domain, completed using reference TRBV19 and TRBJ2-7, is DGGITQSPKYLFRKEGQNVTLSCEQNLNHDAMYWYRQDPGQGLRLIYYSQIVNDFQKGDIAEGYSVSREKKESFPLTVTSAQKNPTAFYLCASSVTSGGPYEQYFGPGTRLTVT.

The gene calls are TRBV6-5 and TRBJ2-1; TRBD1 matches 10 bases. The junction had 7 bases not matched to a gene; V was cut back by 2 bases and J by 15 bases. The germline V gene has CDR1 MNHEY and CDR2 SVGAGI. The CDR3 length is 13 residues. Here the CDR3 DNA reads TGTGCCAGCAGTTACGACAGGGGGCTAAAACGGTTCTTC. Translated, it gives CASSYDRGLKRFF.

The gene calls are TRBV6-5 and TRBJ2-2; D is perhaps TRBD2 (5 bases). The V gene's germline CDR1 is MNHEY and CDR2 SVGAGI. Trimming removed 2 bases at V and 0 bases at J, with 10 bases between. The CDR3 runs to 16 residues. CDR3 region: CASSYRKRTNTGELFF. DNA of the CDR3: TGTGCCAGCAGTTACAGAAAGCGGACGAACACCGGGGAGCTGTTTTTT.

Concerning this clone: In the same sample, other DNA sequences code for this CDR3. This sequence joins TRBV19 and TRBJ2-1, with 9 bases that match TRBD2. The germline V gene has CDR1 LNHDA and CDR2 SQIVND (reference sequence). J lost 0 bases, V lost 3 bases, and 0 bases had no gene match. The CDR3 loop spans 15 amino acids. The CDR3 is CASSISGSSYNEQFF. In DNA form, the CDR3 reads TGTGCCAGTAGTATTAGCGGGAGCTCCTACAATGAGCAGTTCTTC.

This clone has just a few counts. DNA for the CDR3: TGTGCCAGTAGTATGGGACAGACCGAGCAGTACTTC. This encodes CASSMGQTEQYF. The chain couples TRBV19 to TRBJ2-7, with 7 bases fitting TRBD1. V trimming: 3 bases; J trimming: 6 bases; junction bases outside the gene matches: 2. The germline gives CDR1 LNHDA, CDR2 SQIVND (reference sequence). The CDR3 extends over 12 amino acids.

This chain joins TRBV6-5 and TRBJ2-1; D might be TRBD2 (6 bases). Germline V gene sequence: CDR1 MNHEY, CDR2 SVGAGI. CDR3 length equals 15 residues. Trimming cost V 6 bases and J 4 bases, with 16 bases left between them. The DNA of the CDR3 is TGTGCCAGCAGAACTAGCACGGGGATATACAATGAGCAGTTCTTC. Protein product: CASRTSTGIYNEQFF.

A note on this clone: The junction departs from germline at one end; a sequencing error may be responsible. This rearrangement joins TRBV13 to TRBJ1-2; 10 bases agree with TRBD1. The CDR3 consists of 14 residues. Germline assignment: CDR1 PRHDT and CDR2 FYEKMQ (reference sequence). The CDR3 DNA follows: TGTGCCAGCAGCTTCGGACAGGGGGTCTATGGCTACCCCTTC. Protein product: CASSFGQGVYGYPF.

The V and J genes are TRBV13 and TRBJ2-5, with D uncertain. The J call may not be correct, given that the DNA end is closer to TRBJ2-7. This CDR3 has 13 amino acids. Germline CDR1 PRHDT, CDR2 FYEKMQ (reference sequence). This CDR3 reads CASSLGTSSEQYF. In nucleotides, the CDR3 is TGTGCCAGCAGCTTAGGCACGTCAAGCGAGCAGTACTTC.

The chain combines TRBV5-4 with TRBJ2-1; weak D call: TRBD1 (5 bases). The V end lost 1 base, the J end lost 1 base, and 6 bases lay between the germline ends. Germline CDR1 reads SGHNT; CDR2 reads YYREEE (reference sequence). This CDR3 comprises 14 residues. CDR3 residues: CASSLPGSYNEQFF. The CDR3 DNA reads as TGTGCCAGCAGCTTGCCAGGGTCCTACAATGAGCAGTTCTTC.

This clone turned up a few times. This rearrangement joins TRBV6-1 to TRBJ1-3, with D unclear. The CDR3 is 15 residues long. Germline loops: CDR1 MNHNS, CDR2 SASEGT. V was shortened by 3 bases and J by 0 bases, with 9 bases between the two germline ends. CDR3 region: CASSDYRYSGNTIYF. DNA for the CDR3: TGTGCCAGCAGTGATTACCGGTACTCTGGAAACACCATATATTTT.

Regarding this clone: Compared with germline, one end of the junction differs, possibly owing to a read error. J is TRBJ1-2 and V is TRBV28, with 9 bases fitting TRBD1. Germline CDR1 is MDHEN and CDR2 is SYDVKM. This CDR3 spans 15 amino acids. The CDR3 DNA follows: TGTGCCAGCAGTTTATCACTGGGACAGGGACTCGGCTACCCCTTC. Translating gives CASSLSLGQGLGYPF.

This clone was detected once. The rearrangement joins TRBV30 to TRBJ2-4, with TRBD1 identical over 7 bases. Germline V lookup: CDR1 GTSNPN, CDR2 SVGIG (reference sequence). This CDR3 region has 13 residues. The junction had 5 bases not matched to a gene; V was cut back by 5 bases and J by 4 bases. CDR3 protein: CAWEGQTKNIQYF. The CDR3 DNA sequence: TGTGCCTGGGAGGGACAGACAAAAAACATTCAGTACTTC. The full variable domain, in which reference TRBV30 and TRBJ2-4 provide the parts outside the CDR3, is SQTIHQWPATLVQPVGSPLSLECTVEGTSNPNLYWYRQAAGRGLQLLFYSVGIGQISSEVPQNLSASRPQDRQFILSSKKLLLSDSGFYLCAWEGQTKNIQYFGAGTRLSVL.

J is TRBJ2-7 and V is TRBV6-5; 7 bases match TRBD1. The V segment lost 6 bases and the J segment 2 bases; nucleotides outside the gene matches: 4. CDR1 and CDR2 from the germline V gene are MNHEY and SVGAGI. CDR3 size: 13 residues. The CDR3 reads CASREGTAYEQYF. The CDR3 DNA sequence: TGTGCCAGCAGAGAGGGGACAGCCTACGAGCAGTACTTC.

This chain joins TRBV29-1 and TRBJ2-7; TRBD2 agrees at 11 bases. The CDR3 contains 14 residues. Per the germline V gene, CDR1 is SQVTM and CDR2 is ANQGSEA. The CDR3 region has the DNA TGCATCCTGAGGGGGACTAGCGGATACTACGAGCAGTACTTC. Amino acid sequence: CILRGTSGYYEQYF.

The chain carries TRBV9 and TRBJ2-1; 8 bases map to TRBD1. Germline-derived CDR1 and CDR2 are SGDLS and YYNGEE. CDR3 size: 15 residues. V was clipped by 3 bases and J by 3 bases; unmatched bases: 5. The CDR3 protein is CASSEGTGGYNEQFF. The CDR3 DNA reads TGTGCCAGCAGCGAGGGGACAGGAGGCTACAATGAGCAGTTCTTC.

The rearrangement links TRBV10-3 to TRBJ2-7; TRBD2 matches 8 bases. The CDR3 runs 12 residues. CDR1 is ENHRY and CDR2 is SYGVKD in the germline V gene. V shed 6 bases and J 7 bases; nucleotides not matched to a gene: 5. In DNA, the CDR3 is TGTGCCATCAGCTTCGGGGGGGAGGAGCAGTACTTC. Translating it yields CAISFGGEEQYF.

This clone was observed a few times. DNA for the CDR3: TGTGCCAGCAGTTACGGATCGGGACAGGGTGTTGAAAAACTGTTTTTT. Protein: CASSYGSGQGVEKLFF. The rearrangement links TRBV6-5 to TRBJ1-4, with TRBD1 matching over 9 bases. V lost 2 bases to trimming and J lost 7 bases; unmatched junction nucleotides: 8. Germline CDR1 and CDR2: MNHEY and SVGAGI. This CDR3 has 16 residues.

The chain couples TRBV18 to TRBJ2-2, with 8 positions matching TRBD2. Germline CDR1 and CDR2: KGHSH and LQKENI. The ends lost 2 bases at V and 3 bases at J; junction bases unmatched: 5. There are 16 residues in the CDR3. The CDR3 nucleotides read TGTGCCAGCTCACCAAGGACTAGCCCCTACACCGGGGAGCTGTTTTTT. The encoded protein is CASSPRTSPYTGELFF.

The J gene is TRBJ2-1, the V gene TRBV9; possible D gene TRBD2, 5 bases. The CDR3 has 16 amino acids. Germline CDR1 SGDLS, CDR2 YYNGEE. V was pared by 3 bases and J by 7 bases, with 20 bases between. The CDR3 protein is CASSGSSGTSVNEQFF. In DNA form, the CDR3 reads TGTGCCAGCAGCGGAAGCTCGGGAACTTCGGTTAATGAGCAGTTCTTC.

The V gene is TRBV5-6, the J gene TRBJ1-1; 9 nucleotides agree with TRBD1. Germline loops: CDR1 SGHDT, CDR2 YYEEEE. The CDR3 covers 13 residues. Trimming removed 4 bases from V and 11 bases from J; junction bases left unmatched: 9. DNA of the CDR3: TGTGCCAGCAGCGCCGGGACAGGGCGCCGGGCTTTCTTT. Its protein product is CASSAGTGRRAFF.

The chain carries TRBV19 and TRBJ2-1, with TRBD2 matching 11 bases. The CDR3 is 17 residues long. V lost 4 bases and J lost 6; bases outside the gene matches: 11. Per the germline V gene, CDR1 is LNHDA and CDR2 is SQIVND (reference sequence). The CDR3 loop is CASSKTSGTSLGNEQFF. In DNA form, the CDR3 reads TGTGCCAGTAGTAAGACTAGCGGGACCTCTTTGGGCAATGAGCAGTTCTTC.

This clone turned up a few times. The chain links TRBV11-2 to TRBJ2-1, with a tentative D call TRBD2 (6 bases). V lost 5 bases and J 4 bases, leaving 21 bases between the germline ends. CDR1 and CDR2 (germline): SGHAT, FQNNGV. The CDR3 spans 17 residues. CDR3 in DNA: TGTGCCAGCAGCGAGGGGACTCTACACCTCTCTTACAATGAGCAGTTCTTC. Its translation: CASSEGTLHLSYNEQFF.

A few counts support this clone. The chain carries TRBV30 and TRBJ2-5, with D unresolved. The J call may not be correct, given that the DNA end is closer to TRBJ2-7. Germline CDR1 is GTSNPN and CDR2 is SVGIG (reference sequence). This CDR3 is 12 amino acids long. The DNA of the CDR3 is TGTGCCTGGAGTCCCGGCGGATACGAGCAGTACTTC. This translates into CAWSPGGYEQYF.

With respect to this clone: The conserved phenylalanine or tryptophan normally closing the CDR3 is absent here, so this likely arose from a read error. V gene TRBV5-6 combines with J gene TRBJ2-7; TRBD2 might be the D (5 bases). V gave up 0 bases and J gave up 4 bases, with 14 bases separating them. The CDR3 length is 15 residues. Germline V lookup: CDR1 SGHDT, CDR2 YYEEEE. In nucleotides, the CDR3 is TGTGCCAGCAGCTTGGCTCGGTGGGAGAGGTACGAGCAGTACCTC. Translated, it gives CASSLARWERYEQYL.

The rearrangement uses TRBV27 and TRBJ2-7; TRBD2 agrees at 8 bases. The CDR3 is 15 residues long. The V gene's germline CDR1 is MNHEY and CDR2 SMNVEV (reference sequence). The V gene end was trimmed by 3 bases and the J gene end by 0 bases; junction bases not matched to a gene: 4. The CDR3: CASSFSSGSSYEQYF. The CDR3 nucleotides are TGTGCCAGCAGTTTCTCAAGCGGGAGCTCCTACGAGCAGTACTTC.